The 19 T cell receptor beta chains in this list originate from one sample, sequenced in a study of identifying expanded T cells in peripheral blood. Sequencing used immunoSEQ multiplex PCR; TCRdb keeps in-frame clones, though not all of them. The profile shows tens of thousands of clones, around 90% of them singletons. Sequencing was carried out using blood. Receptors were obtained from a person aged 18 to 70 in good health.

This chain uses TRBV5-1 with TRBJ2-5, with D tentatively TRBD2 (6 bases). The germline V and J ends were trimmed by 1 base and 5 bases, with 12 bases remaining between them. Germline-derived CDR1 and CDR2 are SGHRS and YFSETQ. The CDR3 is 14 residues long. CDR3 protein: CASSLRRRGETQYF. In nucleotides, the CDR3 is TGCGCCAGCAGCTTGAGGCGTCGGGGGGAGACCCAGTACTTC. Combining the CDR3 with reference TRBV5-1 and TRBJ2-5 gives the whole variable domain KAGVTQTPRYLIKTRGQQVTLSCSPISGHRSVSWYQQTPGQGLQFLFEYFSETQRNKGNFPGRFSGRQFSNSRSEMNVSTLELGDSALYLCASSLRRRGETQYFGPGTRLLVL.

The rearrangement links TRBV6-1 to TRBJ2-1; a possible D gene is TRBD2 (7 bases). Trimming took off 3 bases at V and 9 bases at J, with 15 bases between the two ends. The CDR3 covers 14 residues. The V gene's germline CDR1 is MNHNS and CDR2 SASEGT. The CDR3 DNA is TGTGCCAGCAGTGAGCGACTAGCACAGGGTGAGCAGTTCTTC. Its translation is CASSERLAQGEQFF.

This chain connects TRBV9 to TRBJ2-1; 14 nucleotides line up with TRBD2. With 0 bases clipped from V and 3 bases from J, the junction kept 5 bases outside the gene matches. Germline lookup yields CDR1 SGDLS and CDR2 YYNGEE. The CDR3 length is 18 residues. The CDR3 region has the DNA TGTGCCAGCAGCGTAGCCCGACTAGCGGGAGGGAGCTACAATGAGCAGTTCTTC. Translation: CASSVARLAGGSYNEQFF.

Remarks on this clone: One end of the junction is discordant with germline, which a read error may explain. The chain is built from TRBV30 and TRBJ1-2, with D tentatively TRBD1 (6 bases). Germline V gives CDR1 GTSNPN, CDR2 SVGIG (reference sequence). The CDR3 has 13 amino acids. The CDR3 loop reads CAGTSIEGYDYTF. CDR3 DNA sequence: TGTGCCGGGACATCTATCGAGGGCTATGACTACACCTTC.

V and J are TRBV25-1 and TRBJ2-7, with D perhaps assigned TRBD1 or TRBD2 (7 bases each). From germline, CDR1 is MGHDK and CDR2 SYGVNS. CDR3 length: 15 amino acids. V lost 6 bases, J lost 7 bases, and 22 bases lay in between. This chain's CDR3 is CASRQGGGRSGEQYF. For the CDR3, the DNA is TGTGCCAGCAGGCAGGGGGGCGGGAGATCTGGGGAGCAGTACTTC.

The J gene is TRBJ1-6, the V gene TRBV14, with no clear D. This CDR3 spans 15 amino acids. The germline CDR1 and CDR2 sequences are SGHDN and FVKESK. Trimming stripped 0 bases from V and 5 bases from J, with 8 bases between. CDR3 nucleotide sequence: TGTGCCAGCAGCCAAGATGTCAGACATAATTCACCCCTCCACTTT. Its translation: CASSQDVRHNSPLHF.

This clone was picked up one time. The chain uses TRBV4-1 and TRBJ1-5, with D hard to call. The CDR3 contains 16 residues. Germline CDR1 is MGHRA and CDR2 is YSYEKL. V was cut by 0 bases and J by 3 bases, with 12 bases left in between. CDR3 nucleotide sequence: TGCGCCAGCAGCCAAGAATGGGCCAGGATCAATCAGCCCCAGCATTTT. Encoded protein: CASSQEWARINQPQHF.

The chain carries TRBV19 and TRBJ1-1, with 9 bases that match TRBD1. CDR1 is LNHDA and CDR2 is SQIVND in the germline V gene (reference sequence). The CDR3 totals 14 residues. The junction had 13 bases not matched to a gene; V was cut back by 7 bases and J by 10 bases. This CDR3 reads CASTQNGGQGGAFF. CDR3 DNA sequence: TGTGCCAGTACCCAAAATGGGGGACAGGGCGGAGCTTTCTTT.

The chain links TRBV13 to TRBJ1-2; 11 bases fit TRBD1. There are 15 residues in the CDR3. Germline V gene sequence: CDR1 PRHDT, CDR2 FYEKMQ (reference sequence). J gave up 4 bases and V 5 bases, and 6 bases lay outside the gene matches. The DNA of the CDR3 is TGTGCCAGCAGCCCCCGGGACAGGGGGGCCTATGGCTACACCTTC. It specifies CASSPRDRGAYGYTF.

This chain uses TRBV19 with TRBJ1-1, with unresolved D. The length of the CDR3 is 12 residues. Germline V gene sequence: CDR1 LNHDA, CDR2 SQIVND (reference sequence). Trimming shortened V by 8 bases and J by 8 bases, and 15 bases separated the two germline ends. CDR3 amino acids: CASSPGPTEAFF. The CDR3 coding sequence is TGTGCCAGTTCCCCCGGGCCTACGGAAGCTTTCTTT. Full variable domain (rest looked up from reference TRBV19 and TRBJ1-1): DGGITQSPKYLFRKEGQNVTLSCEQNLNHDAMYWYRQDPGQGLRLIYYSQIVNDFQKGDIAEGYSVSREKKESFPLTVTSAQKNPTAFYLCASSPGPTEAFFGQGTRLTVV.

J is TRBJ1-1 and V is TRBV6-1; a weak D match, TRBD1 (6 bases). With 3 bases removed from V and 10 bases from J, the gap between germline ends came to 27 bases. Germline V gives CDR1 MNHNS, CDR2 SASEGT. The CDR3 totals 17 residues. Here the CDR3 DNA reads TGTGCCAGCAGTGATCCCCGGGCGGGGGCTTCACCCCCCCGAGCTTTCTTT. Translation gives CASSDPRAGASPPRAFF.

The rearrangement links TRBV18 to TRBJ2-1; D is possibly TRBD1 (5 bases). Germline values: CDR1 KGHSH, CDR2 LQKENI. The CDR3 sequence is 17 residues long. V gave up 3 bases and J gave up 1 base, with 16 bases separating them. CDR3 protein: CASSPPSRGLSYNEQFF. CDR3 DNA: TGTGCCAGCTCACCCCCCTCAAGGGGCCTATCCTACAATGAGCAGTTCTTC. The full variable domain, its missing parts supplied by reference TRBV18 and TRBJ2-1, is NAGVMQNPRHLVRRRGQEARLRCSPMKGHSHVYWYRQLPEEGLKFMVYLQKENIIDESGMPKERFSAEFPKEGPSILRIQQVVRGDSAAYFCASSPPSRGLSYNEQFFGPGTRLTVL.

V is TRBV27 and J is TRBJ1-6; tentatively, D is TRBD1 (5 bases). V was shortened by 7 bases and J by 0 bases, with 10 bases between the two germline ends. This CDR3 has 15 amino acids. Germline V gene sequence: CDR1 MNHEY, CDR2 SMNVEV (reference sequence). The CDR3 reads CASKGSSSYNSPLHF. Here the CDR3 DNA reads TGTGCCAGCAAGGGGTCGAGCTCCTATAATTCACCCCTCCACTTT.

The J gene is TRBJ2-3, the V gene TRBV29-1, with D possibly TRBD2 on 5 matching bases. The CDR3 consists of 13 residues. V lost 4 bases and J lost 1, with 9 bases in between. From germline, CDR1 is SQVTM and CDR2 ANQGSEA. The DNA for the CDR3 is TGCAGCGTTGTGGGTAGCGGCACAGATACGCAGTATTTT. Its protein product is CSVVGSGTDTQYF.

This sequence joins TRBV10-1 and TRBJ2-3; 11 bases fit TRBD2. Germline CDR1 is WNHNN and CDR2 is SYGVQD (reference sequence). The CDR3 length is 15 residues. The junction had 3 bases not matched to a gene; V was cut back by 2 bases and J by 5 bases. In nucleotides, the CDR3 is TGCGCCAGCAGTGAGGTAGCGGGGGGGGGAGATACGCAGTATTTT. Translating it yields CASSEVAGGGDTQYF.

The V call is TRBV28, the J call TRBJ2-7, with 7 bases that match TRBD2. V gave up 7 bases and J gave up 3 bases; unmatched junction bases: 9. CDR3 length equals 14 residues. CDR1 is MDHEN, CDR2 SYDVKM, per germline. The CDR3 is CASNLGGRIYEQYF. The CDR3 bases are TGTGCCAGCAATCTCGGCGGGAGAATCTACGAGCAGTACTTC.

This chain joins TRBV5-1 and TRBJ2-1; D is possibly TRBD1 (6 bases). With 3 bases removed from V and 15 bases from J, the gap between germline ends came to 19 bases. The CDR3 runs to 13 residues. Germline loops: CDR1 SGHRS, CDR2 YFSETQ. The CDR3 nucleotides read TGCGCCAGCAGCTCCGGACAGACCAATCCGATGTTCTTC. It codes for CASSSGQTNPMFF.

This clone was recorded once. V usage is TRBV7-2 and J usage is TRBJ2-7; 8 bases are shared with TRBD1. Germline CDR1 is SGHTA and CDR2 is FQGNSA. This CDR3 has 12 residues. The ends lost 3 bases at V and 7 bases at J; junction bases unmatched: 2. CDR3 amino acids: CASSLDRAEQYF. CDR3 coding DNA: TGTGCCAGCAGCTTGGACAGGGCAGAGCAGTACTTC.

The chain employs TRBV30 and TRBJ1-5, with 7 bases lining up with TRBD1. The length of the CDR3 is 14 residues. Germline lookup yields CDR1 GTSNPN and CDR2 SVGIG (reference sequence). V dropped 3 bases and J dropped 3; count of bases not matched to a gene: 5. The CDR3 protein is CAWRGDSNNQPQHF. CDR3 nucleotide sequence: TGTGCCTGGAGAGGGGACAGCAACAATCAGCCCCAGCATTTT.